The next 26 T cell receptor beta chains were all read from a single sample in a study of cytomegalovirus exposure and HLA in healthy donors. The method was immunoSEQ multiplex PCR; TCRdb's version includes in-frame clones alone and lacks a portion of them. The profile shows 80,000 to 90,000 clones, approximately 96% of them singletons. What was sequenced was PBMCs. The receptors were gathered from a man younger than 30 in good health and CMV-seronegative.

This chain links TRBV19 with TRBJ2-3, with D unclear. This CDR3 is built from 16 residues. From germline, CDR1 is LNHDA and CDR2 SQIVND (reference sequence). V was shortened by 1 base and J by 0 bases, with 11 bases between the two germline ends. The chain's CDR3 is CASSIAPWASTDTQYF. The CDR3 nucleotides read TGTGCCAGTAGTATAGCCCCTTGGGCCAGCACAGATACGCAGTATTTT.

V gene TRBV29-1 combines with J gene TRBJ2-2, with TRBD1 matching 12 bases. The CDR3 loop spans 18 amino acids. Germline values: CDR1 SQVTM, CDR2 ANQGSEA. V gave up 0 bases and J gave up 0 bases; unmatched junction bases: 5. The CDR3 sequence: CSVEEQGQGAPNTGELFF. CDR3 in DNA: TGCAGCGTTGAAGAACAGGGACAGGGGGCGCCGAACACCGGGGAGCTGTTTTTT.

This chain links TRBV5-5 with TRBJ2-1, with 13 bases lining up with TRBD2. The germline V gene encodes CDR1 SGHKS and CDR2 YYEKEE (reference sequence). CDR3 length: 16 amino acids. V shed 3 bases, J shed 7 bases, and the junction held 7 bases outside the gene matches. The CDR3 DNA is TGTGCCAGCAGCTCTCAGACTAGCGGGAGGTTGAATGAGCAGTTCTTC. This encodes CASSSQTSGRLNEQFF.

This rearrangement joins TRBV11-3 to TRBJ2-3; D is perhaps TRBD2 (6 bases). From germline, CDR1 is SGHNT and CDR2 YENEEA. The CDR3 extends over 17 amino acids. The V and J ends lost 5 bases and 4 bases respectively, with 22 bases between them. CDR3 bases: TGTGCCAGCAGCGATTCCCCCCAGGAGGGGTTCGCAGATACGCAGTATTTT. It is translated as CASSDSPQEGFADTQYF.

The sample holds one count of this clone. This chain links TRBV7-9 with TRBJ1-1; D call uncertain. The CDR3 runs 11 residues. Per the germline V gene, CDR1 is SEHNR and CDR2 is FQNEAQ (reference sequence). Trimming pared 5 bases from V and 10 bases from J, leaving 11 bases between. The CDR3 protein is CASSGEDSAFF. The CDR3 nucleotides read TGTGCCAGCAGCGGGGAGGACTCAGCTTTCTTT.

This chain links TRBV19 with TRBJ2-2; 13 bases map to TRBD2. Germline assignment: CDR1 LNHDA and CDR2 SQIVND (reference sequence). J gave up 4 bases and V 4 bases, and 9 bases lay outside the gene matches. CDR3 size: 18 residues. The CDR3 coding sequence is TGTGCCAGTAGTACGCCCTGGACTAGCGGGAGTTTCACCGGGGAGCTGTTTTTT. Protein sequence: CASSTPWTSGSFTGELFF.

The chain combines TRBV11-3 with TRBJ2-7; possible D gene TRBD2, 5 bases. The CDR3 extends over 16 amino acids. Germline V gene lookup returns CDR1 SGHNT and CDR2 YENEEA. Deletions cut 0 bases from V and 5 bases from J, with 17 bases between. DNA for the CDR3: TGTGCCAGCAGCTTAGAGGCTGGCCGCGGGCCCCACGAGCAGTACGTC. Protein product: CASSLEAGRGPHEQYV.

The CDR3 DNA sequence: TGTGCCAGCAGTATCGCAGGGGGCTCCTACAATGAGCAGTTCTTC. Translation gives CASSIAGGSYNEQFF. This chain links TRBV6-5 with TRBJ2-1; 7 bases line up with TRBD1. This CDR3 contains 15 residues. Germline CDR1 MNHEY, CDR2 SVGAGI. V lost 5 bases and J lost 0; bases outside the gene matches: 4.

The chain recombines TRBV6-5 with TRBJ2-7, with 10 nucleotides matching TRBD2. J lost 4 bases, V lost 5 bases, and 2 bases had no gene match. The V gene's germline CDR1 is MNHEY and CDR2 SVGAGI. CDR3 length: 13 amino acids. The DNA of the CDR3 is TGTGCCAGCAGTCGGACTAGCGGTTACGAGCAGTACGTC. Translating gives CASSRTSGYEQYV.

This clone was seen a single time. The chain joins TRBV21-1 to TRBJ2-2; TRBD1 reflects the table's D call only, with no check against the DNA. TRBV21-1 is shown as a pseudogene. The CDR3 loop spans 17 amino acids. The DNA of the CDR3 is TGTGCCAGCAGCTTTAAAGGACAGGGAGATTACACCGGGGAGCTGTTTTTT. Protein: CASSFKGQGDYTGELFF.

V is TRBV25-1 and J is TRBJ2-1, with 9 bases that match TRBD2. Per the germline V gene, CDR1 is MGHDK and CDR2 is SYGVNS. This CDR3 has 14 residues. CDR3 coding DNA: TGTGCTTCAGCGGGAGGTACAAGGGTCAATGAGCAGTTCTTC. As protein: CASAGGTRVNEQFF.

This sequence joins TRBV7-9 and TRBJ1-1, with TRBD1 identical over 7 bases. With 5 bases clipped from V and 1 base from J, the junction kept 16 bases outside the gene matches. CDR1 is SEHNR and CDR2 is FQNEAQ in the germline V gene (reference sequence). This CDR3 has 18 residues. For the CDR3, the DNA is TGTGCCAGCAGCCAACCGACAGGGAAGATCGGAACGAACACTGAAGCTTTCTTT. It encodes CASSQPTGKIGTNTEAFF.

V is TRBV11-3 and J is TRBJ2-5; D is unresolved. V lost 1 base to trimming and J lost 4 bases, with 10 bases between them. Per the germline V gene, CDR1 is SGHNT and CDR2 is YENEEA. The CDR3 covers 14 residues. The chain's CDR3 is CASSLVASVETQYF. The CDR3 nucleotides are TGTGCCAGCAGCTTAGTAGCTAGTGTAGAGACCCAGTACTTC.

The genes are TRBV30 and TRBJ2-1, with TRBD2 matching 10 bases. CDR1 is GTSNPN and CDR2 is SVGIG in the germline V gene (reference sequence). The CDR3 consists of 15 residues. The junction had 8 bases not matched to a gene; V was cut back by 5 bases and J by 4 bases. The CDR3 loop reads CAWDYGTSEYNEQFF. CDR3 nucleotides: TGTGCCTGGGACTACGGGACTAGCGAATACAATGAGCAGTTCTTC.

The rearrangement joins TRBV19 to TRBJ1-5; the D gene is possibly TRBD1 (5 bases). V gave up 3 bases and J gave up 3 bases, with 15 bases separating them. CDR3 length: 16 amino acids. Germline CDR1 and CDR2: LNHDA and SQIVND (reference sequence). The CDR3 is CASSIRQRVYNQPQHF. The CDR3 region has the DNA TGTGCCAGTAGTATCAGACAGAGAGTGTACAATCAGCCCCAGCATTTT.

The chain joins TRBV5-4 to TRBJ2-7; D remains unclear. Germline V gene lookup returns CDR1 SGHNT and CDR2 YYREEE (reference sequence). Trimming cost V 4 bases and J 3 bases, with 11 bases left between them. The CDR3 has 13 amino acids. The CDR3 sequence: CASSRLDNYEQYF. CDR3 bases: TGTGCCAGCAGCCGCCTCGACAACTACGAGCAGTACTTC.

The V and J genes are TRBV9 and TRBJ1-1; TRBD1 agrees at 8 bases. Trimming took 4 bases from V and 3 from J; bases not matched to a gene: 5. CDR1 is SGDLS, CDR2 YYNGEE, per germline. The CDR3 has 14 amino acids. The CDR3 coding sequence is TGTGCCAGCAGCCAACAGGGGGGGTACACTGAAGCTTTCTTT. Translated, it gives CASSQQGGYTEAFF.

The V gene is TRBV27, the J gene TRBJ1-5; TRBD1 matches at 11 bases. Germline CDR1 is MNHEY and CDR2 is SMNVEV (reference sequence). V gave up 3 bases and J gave up 1 base; unmatched junction bases: 2. This CDR3 has 16 residues. The CDR3 region is CASSFGTGGSNQPQHF. DNA of the CDR3: TGTGCCAGCAGTTTCGGGACAGGGGGAAGCAATCAGCCCCAGCATTTT.

V and J are TRBV11-2 and TRBJ2-3; a possible D gene is TRBD1 (6 bases). The germline V gene encodes CDR1 SGHAT and CDR2 FQNNGV. Deletions cut 5 bases from V and 0 bases from J, with 24 bases between. The CDR3 runs to 19 residues. CDR3 sequence: CASSPRRPPSGASTDTQYF. The CDR3 DNA reads as TGTGCCAGCAGCCCGCGACGGCCCCCCTCAGGGGCGAGCACAGATACGCAGTATTTT.

This clone was found once. This chain links TRBV10-2 with TRBJ2-7; the D is unclear. This CDR3 spans 15 amino acids. Germline CDR1 is WSHSY and CDR2 is SAAADI. V dropped 0 bases and J dropped 3 bases, with 12 bases sitting between them. CDR3 region: CASSESNGGFYEQYV. The CDR3 coding sequence is TGCGCCAGCAGTGAGTCGAATGGCGGTTTCTACGAGCAGTACGTC.

This chain uses TRBV2 with TRBJ1-5; D possibly corresponds to TRBD1 (5 bases). Trimming stripped 11 bases from V and 0 bases from J, with 17 bases between. The germline CDR1 and CDR2 sequences are SNHLY and FYNNEI. The CDR3 runs to 15 residues. CDR3 nucleotides: TGTGCCGTAGCCCGGGGGGACTATAGCAATCAGCCCCAGCATTTT. Its translation is CAVARGDYSNQPQHF. Full variable domain (outside the CDR3, taken from reference TRBV2 and TRBJ1-5): EPEVTQTPSHQVTQMGQEVILRCVPISNHLYFYWYRQILGQKVEFLVSFYNNEISEKSEIFDDQFSVERPDGSNFTLKIRSTKLEDSAMYFCAVARGDYSNQPQHFGDGTRLSIL.

The chain recombines TRBV27 with TRBJ1-1; 7 bases align to TRBD1. This CDR3 spans 13 amino acids. The V and J ends lost 2 bases and 8 bases, in that order; junction bases with no gene match: 5. Germline V gene lookup returns CDR1 MNHEY and CDR2 SMNVEV (reference sequence). The CDR3 bases are TGTGCCAGCAGTTTAGGGGGACAGCAAGAAGCTTTCTTT. It encodes CASSLGGQQEAFF.

The CDR3 bases are TGTGCCAGCAGCTATACAGGATTGAGCAATCAGCCCCAGCATTTT. Translating gives CASSYTGLSNQPQHF. V gene TRBV5-6 combines with J gene TRBJ1-5; TRBD1 might be the D (5 bases). This CDR3 comprises 15 residues. Trimming removed 3 bases at V and 1 base at J, with 11 bases between. Germline CDR1 and CDR2: SGHDT and YYEEEE.

The CDR3 reads CASGGPPPTEAFF. CDR3 bases: TGTGCCAGCGGTGGGCCACCCCCCACTGAAGCTTTCTTT. This chain uses TRBV28 with TRBJ1-1; D unresolved. The length of the CDR3 is 13 residues. V lost 8 bases and J 4 bases, leaving 14 bases between the germline ends. Per the germline V gene, CDR1 is MDHEN and CDR2 is SYDVKM.

The chain uses TRBV5-4 and TRBJ2-7, with 8 bases that match TRBD2. The junction had 8 bases not matched to a gene; V was cut back by 8 bases and J by 4 bases. In germline, CDR1 is SGHNT, CDR2 YYREEE (reference sequence). The CDR3 covers 13 residues. The CDR3 DNA reads as TGTGCCAGGGGGCCAGGACTAGCTTACGAGCAGTACGTC. It is translated as CARGPGLAYEQYV.

In its sample, this clone was seen once. The V and J genes are TRBV27 and TRBJ1-1; maybe TRBD1 (6 bases). This CDR3 is built from 13 residues. Germline lookup yields CDR1 MNHEY and CDR2 SMNVEV (reference sequence). V was pared by 2 bases and J by 9 bases, with 13 bases between. Written as DNA, the CDR3 is TGTGCCAGCAGTTTAACGGACGGACAGAAAGCTTTCTTT. It yields the protein CASSLTDGQKAFF.